This T cell receptor (beta chain) is from a study of response to subunit inactivated influenza vaccine. In TCRdb, the RT-PCR reads were re-called with MiXCR into one record per CDR3 protein. This sample carries 250,000 to 350,000 distinct CDR3 sequences, about 20% of them seen once, and the ten largest clones take around 10%. This clonotype has only a few counts. The sample consisted of PBMCs from blood, taken 21 months after vaccination. This TCR was recovered from a man aged 45-69 years who received an inactivated influenza vaccine.

CDR3 in DNA: TGCGCCAGCAGCCAAGAGGGACAACAGGGGGCTAACTATGGCTACACCTTC. Its translation is CASSQEGQQGANYGYTF. The chain has TRBV4-3 and TRBJ1-2, with TRBD1 matching 8 bases. The CDR3 has 17 amino acids. The ends lost 0 bases at V and 0 bases at J; junction bases unmatched: 6. Germline CDR1 reads LGHNA; CDR2 reads YSLEER.